The 23 T cell receptor beta chains in this list originate from one sample, sequenced in a study of control samples from healthy donors and cancer patients. The method was immunoSEQ multiplex PCR; TCRdb's version includes in-frame clones alone and lacks a portion of them. The table lists about 170,000 clones, roughly 94% of them singletons. The material sequenced was blood. The source of these receptors is a woman between 18 and 29 years old in good health.

The V call is TRBV2, the J call TRBJ1-2; 7 bases are a match to TRBD1. J was trimmed by 7 bases and V by 5 bases; bases with no gene match: 13. Germline V gives CDR1 SNHLY, CDR2 FYNNEI. The CDR3 sequence is 15 residues long. The CDR3 DNA reads as TGTGCCAGCAGTTCCCTAACGCAGGGGGTGAGTGGCTACACCTTC. It yields the protein CASSSLTQGVSGYTF.

The chain has TRBV6-2 or TRBV6-3 and TRBJ2-3, with 10 bases matching TRBD2. The trim removed 7 bases at V and 3 bases at J, leaving 13 bases unmatched. Looked up from germline, CDR1 is MNHEY and CDR2 is SVGEGT. The CDR3 consists of 17 residues. Here the CDR3 DNA reads TGTGCCAGCACCCCCAGAGCGGGGGGGCTATCAACAGATACGCAGTATTTT. This translates into CASTPRAGGLSTDTQYF.

V usage is TRBV19 and J usage is TRBJ1-5; TRBD1 matches 7 bases. The germline CDR1 and CDR2 sequences are LNHDA and SQIVND (reference sequence). Trimming at V came to 2 bases and at J to 5 bases, leaving 6 bases not matched to a gene. The CDR3 totals 15 residues. CDR3: CASSIRGRVDQPQHF. The CDR3, as DNA: TGTGCCAGTAGTATAAGGGGGCGAGTCGATCAGCCCCAGCATTTT. Variable domain in full (rest from reference TRBV19 and TRBJ1-5): DGGITQSPKYLFRKEGQNVTLSCEQNLNHDAMYWYRQDPGQGLRLIYYSQIVNDFQKGDIAEGYSVSREKKESFPLTVTSAQKNPTAFYLCASSIRGRVDQPQHFGDGTRLSIL.

The CDR3 DNA sequence: TGTGCCAGCAGTTACTCAGGGGCGGAGCACCAGTACTTC. Translated: CASSYSGAEHQYF. The chain links TRBV6-2 or TRBV6-3 to TRBJ2-5, with a tentative D call TRBD1 (5 bases). CDR3 size: 13 residues. Germline CDR1 reads MNHEY; CDR2 reads SVGEGT. V lost 0 bases and J lost 10, with 12 bases in between.

The chain uses TRBV11-3 and TRBJ2-3; the match to TRBD2 covers 7 bases. Germline CDR1 reads SGHNT; CDR2 reads YENEEA. The CDR3 runs to 16 residues. V shed 4 bases, J shed 6 bases, and the junction held 13 bases outside the gene matches. CDR3 sequence (DNA): TGTGCCAGCAGCTCCCCAACGGCACGGGGGGATGATACGCAGTATTTT. Its protein is CASSSPTARGDDTQYF.

The chain links TRBV7-8 to TRBJ2-7, with D tentatively TRBD1 or TRBD2 (5 bases each). This CDR3 is 14 amino acids long. Trimming cost V 9 bases and J 1 base, with 16 bases left between them. The V gene's germline CDR1 is SGHVS and CDR2 FQNEAQ. CDR3: CARGRGGRSYEQYF. CDR3 DNA: TGTGCCAGGGGGCGTGGGGGTCGGTCCTACGAGCAGTACTTC.

The chain has TRBV3-1 (or the pseudogene TRBV3-2) and TRBJ1-2; 12 nucleotides match TRBD1. The CDR3 has 17 amino acids. The germline CDR1 and CDR2 sequences are LGHDT and YNNKEL (reference sequence). With V trimmed by 0 bases and J by 6 bases, 8 bases remained unmatched. The CDR3 DNA is TGTGCCAGCAGCCAAGAGTTAGGGACAGGGGGCCCCCATGGCTACACCTTC. It is translated as CASSQELGTGGPHGYTF.

This clone was recorded once. The J gene is TRBJ1-1, the V gene TRBV5-4; D might be TRBD1 (5 bases). This CDR3 has 14 residues. Between the trimmed V and J ends, which lost 3 bases and 4 bases, there was a span of 13 bases. In germline, CDR1 is SGHNT, CDR2 YYREEE (reference sequence). The CDR3 DNA reads as TGTGCCAGCAGCTCGCCTGGGGGAGGCACTGAAGCTTTCTTT. Encoded protein: CASSSPGGGTEAFF.

V and J are TRBV19 and TRBJ2-3, with 7 bases matching TRBD2. CDR3 length: 17 amino acids. The V and J ends lost 3 bases and 6 bases, in that order; junction bases with no gene match: 15. CDR1 LNHDA and CDR2 SQIVND come from the germline V gene (reference sequence). CDR3 DNA sequence: TGTGCCAGTAGTATTTGGCTAGCGGACGGGGTGAGGGATACGCAGTATTTT. This encodes CASSIWLADGVRDTQYF.

This rearrangement joins TRBV28 to TRBJ1-5; 9 nucleotides agree with TRBD1. Per the germline V gene, CDR1 is MDHEN and CDR2 is SYDVKM. The junction had 11 bases not matched to a gene; V was cut back by 6 bases and J by 8 bases. This CDR3 has 15 residues. The CDR3 region has the DNA TGTGCCAGCAGCCTCGACAGGGGGAACCTGGAGCCCCAGCATTTT. It yields the protein CASSLDRGNLEPQHF. Full variable domain (missing parts from reference TRBV28 and TRBJ1-5): DVKVTQSSRYLVKRTGEKVFLECVQDMDHENMFWYRQDPGLGLRLIYFSYDVKMKEKGDIPEGYSVSREKKERFSLILESASTNQTSMYLCASSLDRGNLEPQHFGDGTRLSIL.

This chain uses TRBV28 with TRBJ1-1, with D perhaps matching TRBD1 (5 bases). This CDR3 is built from 13 residues. The germline V gene has CDR1 MDHEN and CDR2 SYDVKM. Trimming removed 8 bases at V and 10 bases at J, with 20 bases between. DNA for the CDR3: TGTGCCAGCTTACCCCAGCAGGGTGGGAGAGCTTTCTTT. Its protein product is CASLPQQGGRAFF.

The sample holds one count of this clone. The CDR3 DNA follows: TGTGCCAGCAGCGTAGCGGGGGGCTATGGCTACACCTTC. Protein sequence: CASSVAGGYGYTF. This chain connects TRBV9 to TRBJ1-2; the D gene is possibly TRBD1 (5 bases). V was trimmed by 0 bases and J by 4 bases, leaving 7 bases between them. The CDR3 runs to 13 residues. Germline V gene sequence: CDR1 SGDLS, CDR2 YYNGEE.

The rearrangement uses TRBV7-6 and TRBJ2-5; 9 bases are shared with TRBD2. This CDR3 is 14 amino acids long. The V segment lost 6 bases and the J segment 10 bases; nucleotides outside the gene matches: 12. From germline, CDR1 is SGHVS and CDR2 FNYEAQ. CDR3 in DNA: TGTGCCAGCAGGATGGACCTAGCGGGGAGTGTCCAGTACTTC. This codes for CASRMDLAGSVQYF.

The V gene is TRBV6-5, the J gene TRBJ2-1; D might be TRBD1 or TRBD2, each matching 6 bases. The germline gives CDR1 MNHEY, CDR2 SVGAGI. This CDR3 has 12 residues. The V and J ends lost 2 bases and 10 bases respectively, with 9 bases between them. CDR3 nucleotide sequence: TGTGCCAGCAGTTACGAGGGGGGCGAGCAGTTCTTC. Amino acids: CASSYEGGEQFF.

This sequence joins TRBV7-2 and TRBJ2-7; TRBD1 matches at 7 bases. The V gene's germline CDR1 is SGHTA and CDR2 FQGNSA. The CDR3 sequence is 13 residues long. V lost 5 bases to trimming and J lost 2 bases; unmatched junction nucleotides: 3. The CDR3, as DNA: TGTGCCAGCAGCCCGGGACAGACCTACGAGCAGTACTTC. Encoded protein: CASSPGQTYEQYF.

A word on this clone: An end of the junction does not agree with germline; a read error may underlie this. Other DNA sequences from this sample encode an identical CDR3 as well. The chain employs TRBV2 and TRBJ2-7; 8 bases agree with TRBD1. Germline V lookup: CDR1 SNHLY, CDR2 FYNNEI. This CDR3 spans 12 amino acids. CDR3 in DNA: TGTGCCAGCGGGACAGGACCCTACGAACAGTACTTC. Amino acids: CASGTGPYEQYF.

The chain recombines TRBV4-1 with TRBJ2-3; D may be TRBD1 or TRBD2 (5 bases each). Trimming cost V 1 base and J 4 bases, with 21 bases left between them. Germline assignment: CDR1 MGHRA and CDR2 YSYEKL. The CDR3 consists of 18 residues. The chain's CDR3 is CASSQADLGTKLSDTQYF. The CDR3 DNA sequence: TGCGCCAGCAGCCAAGCTGACCTCGGGACCAAACTATCAGATACGCAGTATTTT.

CDR3 region: CASTSRTPNTEAFF. CDR3 bases: TGTGCCAGCACCTCAAGGACACCGAACACTGAAGCTTTCTTT. The genes are TRBV7-2 and TRBJ1-1, with D maybe TRBD1 (5 bases). Looked up from germline, CDR1 is SGHTA and CDR2 is FQGNSA. The CDR3 totals 14 residues. The V and J ends lost 7 bases and 1 base respectively, with 13 bases between them.

The genes are TRBV5-1 and TRBJ1-3; D possibly corresponds to TRBD1 (5 bases). Germline assignment: CDR1 SGHRS and CDR2 YFSETQ. With 0 bases removed from V and 12 bases from J, the gap between germline ends came to 16 bases. The CDR3 is 14 residues long. The CDR3 DNA reads TGCGCCAGCAGCTTGGCTGGAGGGGTTAGTTTCATATATTTT. Translating gives CASSLAGGVSFIYF.

The count of this clone is one. The V call is TRBV7-9, the J call TRBJ1-1; D ambiguous. The CDR3 consists of 14 residues. Germline loops: CDR1 SEHNR, CDR2 FQNEAQ (reference sequence). Trimming shortened V by 5 bases and J by 2 bases, and 12 bases separated the two germline ends. DNA of the CDR3: TGTGCCAGCAGCCTGGGTAGGACTAACACTGAAGCTTTCTTT. Protein: CASSLGRTNTEAFF.

This rearrangement joins TRBV19 to TRBJ1-3; maybe TRBD1 (5 bases). V was cut by 4 bases and J by 3 bases, with 10 bases left in between. Germline V gene data show CDR1 as LNHDA and CDR2 as SQIVND (reference sequence). CDR3 length equals 14 residues. CDR3 residues: CASSNPGLGNTIYF. Here the CDR3 DNA reads TGTGCCAGTAGTAACCCGGGACTTGGAAACACCATATATTTT.

This chain joins TRBV6-5 and TRBJ2-2; D is possibly TRBD1 (5 bases). This CDR3 comprises 16 residues. Germline V gene sequence: CDR1 MNHEY, CDR2 SVGAGI. V lost 4 bases to trimming and J lost 7 bases, with 19 bases between them. In DNA, the CDR3 is TGTGCCAGCAGTTCACTCCCCGACAGTCCGGTCGGGGAGCTGTTTTTT. Translation: CASSSLPDSPVGELFF.

This sequence joins TRBV18 and TRBJ2-5, with 11 bases that match TRBD2. The germline CDR1 and CDR2 sequences are KGHSH and LQKENI. Trimming took 4 bases from V and 4 from J; bases not matched to a gene: 2. CDR3 size: 14 residues. The CDR3 sequence: CASSLGLAGETQYF. The CDR3 region has the DNA TGTGCCAGCTCACTCGGACTAGCGGGAGAGACCCAGTACTTC.